This T cell receptor beta chain was profiled in a study of cytomegalovirus exposure and HLA in healthy donors. Points from the study as a whole: A cluster of highly shared sequence variants was likely a sequencing artifact. As was reported, the HLA-A and HLA-B alleles of most subjects were accurately predicted from TCR beta sequences. In a later analysis, about 17,000 TCR beta sequences were associated with HLA alleles at 0.05 false discovery rate.

The CDR3 extends over 14 amino acids. With 4 bases clipped from V and 1 base from J, the junction kept 3 bases outside the gene matches. Germline V lookup: CDR1 MNHEY, CDR2 SMNVEV (reference sequence). Points on this clone: The antigen is undetermined.

PCR was performed using 60 Vbeta and 13 Jbeta primers. In the original processing: Counted up in a later analysis, unique TCR beta chains came to about 80 million, with some 9.9 million shared. TCRdb keeps only in-frame clones here, not all; method: immunoSEQ multiplex PCR. V and J calls and clone size are given by that table; D and trimming were obtained from the DNA. The sample lists 200,000 or so clones, roughly 80% occurring once. The material sequenced was PBMCs. The receptor comes from a male donor in good health and CMV-seronegative. The chain recombines TRBV27 with TRBJ2-7, with 8 bases aligning to TRBD1. CDR3 DNA sequence: TGTGCCAGCAGTTACCAGGGGGCTTCCTACGAGCAGTACTTC. It is translated as CASSYQGASYEQYF.